This is a list of T cell receptor beta chains from one sample in a study of OX40 agonist ivuxolimab in advanced cancers. The method was immunoSEQ multiplex PCR; TCRdb's version includes in-frame clones alone and lacks a portion of them. Here the sample spans fewer than 60,000 clones, 75% to 90% being singletons. The sequenced sample was CD4+ or CD8+ T cells sorted from blood, obtained in a trial of the OX40 agonist ivuxolimab. Source of these receptors: an adult with an advanced solid tumor such as melanoma, head and neck, liver or kidney cancer. The CDR3 runs from the conserved cysteine through the conserved F or W. A D gene is named only where the DNA matches it firmly. The size of a clone is reported for some rows only, either as once, few or many, or as a class for expanded clones.

j_call v_call clone_size d_call cdr3_nt cdr3_aa
TRBJ1-3 TRBV11-3 . TRBD1 TGTGCCAGCAGCCCGGACAGGGGCTACGGAAACACCATATATTTT CASSPDRGYGNTIYF
TRBJ2-5 TRBV11-2 . TRBD2 TGTGCCAGCAGCGTTGGGACTAGCGGGGGTAAGACCCAGTACTTC CASSVGTSGGKTQYF
TRBJ2-1 TRBV5-1 once TRBD1 TGCGCCAGCAGTTTTCAGGGGGACAATGAGCAGTTCTTC CASSFQGDNEQFF
TRBJ2-5 TRBV5-4 . . TGTGCCAGCAGCTCCCAAGGGGCCTTTCAAGAGACCCAGTACTTC CASSSQGAFQETQYF
TRBJ2-7 TRBV5-5 . . TGTGCCAGTGGGGGTAACTCCTACGAGCAGTACTTC CASGGNSYEQYF
TRBJ2-5 TRBV5-6 . . TGTGCCAGCAGCTTAGGGACGGGAGTGCAAGAGACCCAGTACTTC CASSLGTGVQETQYF
TRBJ2-2 TRBV5-1 few . TGCGCCAGCAGCTTGAACAGGGCCGACACCGGGGAGCTGTTTTTT CASSLNRADTGELFF
TRBJ1-6 TRBV19 . . TGTGCCAGTAGTATAGCAGGGACCTATAATTCACCCCTCCACTTT CASSIAGTYNSPLHF
TRBJ1-6 TRBV9 . TRBD1 TGTGCCAGCAGCCTGGGGACAGGCGCGAATTCACCCCTCCACTTT CASSLGTGANSPLHF
TRBJ1-5 TRBV4-1 . . TGCGCCAGCAGCCAACGAATCGGGTTTGAGCCCCAGCATTTT CASSQRIGFEPQHF
TRBJ2-2 TRBV11-2 . . TGTGCCAGCAGCCCCATCCGCACCGGGGAGCTGTTTTTT CASSPIRTGELFF
TRBJ1-4 TRBV5-1 . TRBD1 TGCGCCAGCAGCCGGATTGGACAGGGCGCTAATGAAAAACTGTTTTTT CASSRIGQGANEKLFF
TRBJ1-2 TRBV7-3 . . TGTGCCAGCAGCTTAGTACCGGACACCTATGGCTACACCTTC CASSLVPDTYGYTF
TRBJ2-4 TRBV18 medium-sized . TGTGCCAGCTCACCGTCGGACCTGGGGAACATTCAGTACTTC CASSPSDLGNIQYF
TRBJ1-2 TRBV27 few . TGTGCCAGCAGTTTATCAACCCCACAAAGGAACTATGGCTACACCTTC CASSLSTPQRNYGYTF
TRBJ1-2 TRBV19 once TRBD1 TGTGCCAGTAGCGGGACGTGGACAGGGACTAACTATGGCTACACCTTC CASSGTWTGTNYGYTF
TRBJ1-1 TRBV5-6 once . TGTGCCAGCAGCGCGGAGACAGCTGAAGCTTTCTTT CASSAETAEAFF
TRBJ2-7 TRBV29-1 . . TGCAGCGGACGGACGGAGACCTACGAGCAGTACTTC CSGRTETYEQYF
TRBJ1-6 TRBV28 medium-sized TRBD1 TGTGCCAGCAGTTCCTTACAGGGGGGTAATTCACCCCTCCACTTT CASSSLQGGNSPLHF
TRBJ1-1 TRBV11-1 . TRBD1 TGTGCCAGCAGAGCGACAGGGAGCACTGAAGCTTTCTTT CASRATGSTEAFF
TRBJ2-1 TRBV19 . . TGTGCCAGTAGTATGGTAGGGGTCGATGAGCAGTTCTTC CASSMVGVDEQFF
TRBJ1-2 TRBV25-1 . TRBD1 TGTGCCAGCAGTGAGGGACAGAACTATGGCTACACCTTC CASSEGQNYGYTF
TRBJ2-1 TRBV5-8 . . TGTGCCAGCAGCTTGGGGGAGCAGTTCTTC CASSLGEQFF